Presented here are 10 T cell receptor beta chains from one specimen sequenced in a study of blood T cell repertoires in COVID-19. The table came from immunoSEQ multiplex PCR; TCRdb's copy has only in-frame clones and leaves some out. The table records fewer than 350,000 clones, roughly 88% of them present only once. The sequencing sample was made of PBMCs or T cells enriched from blood (not recorded which). These TCRs come from a man between 25 and 39 years old who had recovered from COVID-19.

This sequence joins TRBV18 and TRBJ1-2, with a tentative D call TRBD1 (5 bases). CDR1 and CDR2 from the germline V gene are KGHSH and LQKENI. This CDR3 has 17 residues. V gave up 0 bases and J gave up 2 bases, with 16 bases separating them. This CDR3 is CASSPPVRQGLNYGYTF. The CDR3 DNA reads as TGTGCCAGCTCACCACCTGTTAGGCAGGGCCTAAACTATGGCTACACCTTC.

The chain is built from TRBV6-6 and TRBJ1-3; no definite D call. The CDR3 sequence is 16 residues long. Germline values: CDR1 MNHNY, CDR2 SVGAGI (reference sequence). Trimming took off 2 bases at V and 0 bases at J, with 11 bases between the two ends. The CDR3 region is CASSYQYVSSGNTIYF. In nucleotides, the CDR3 is TGTGCCAGCAGTTACCAATATGTTAGCTCTGGAAACACCATATATTTT.

The rearrangement links TRBV7-3 to TRBJ2-3, with 10 bases identical to TRBD2. CDR1 is SGHTA and CDR2 is FQGTGA in the germline V gene. Losses at the gene ends were 5 bases for V and 1 base for J; bases not matched to a gene: 3. The CDR3 is 15 amino acids. The CDR3 DNA is TGTGCCAGCAGCGATGGACTAGCGGGCACAGATACGCAGTATTTT. Protein product: CASSDGLAGTDTQYF.

V and J are TRBV6-1 and TRBJ2-7; 8 bases agree with TRBD1. The J segment lost 6 bases and the V segment lost 2 bases, leaving 15 bases of the junction unmatched. Germline V lookup: CDR1 MNHNS, CDR2 SASEGT. CDR3 length: 17 amino acids. The CDR3 loop reads CASSEYGAGGNSGEQYF. In nucleotides, the CDR3 is TGTGCCAGCAGTGAATACGGGGCAGGGGGCAACTCTGGCGAGCAGTACTTC.

This clone came up once. The chain has TRBV6-5 and TRBJ1-1; no reliable D call. CDR3 size: 13 residues. Germline-derived CDR1 and CDR2 are MNHEY and SVGAGI. The V end was cut by 5 bases, the J end by 6 bases, with 13 bases between. CDR3: CASSTPRVPEAFF. CDR3 nucleotides: TGTGCCAGCAGTACCCCGAGGGTGCCTGAAGCTTTCTTT.

The genes are TRBV9 and TRBJ1-5; TRBD1 matches 8 bases. CDR1 is SGDLS, CDR2 YYNGEE, per germline. The CDR3 contains 15 residues. J gave up 4 bases and V 0 bases, and 3 bases lay outside the gene matches. The CDR3 coding sequence is TGTGCCAGCAGCGTAGAGGGACAGGCGAATCAGCCCCAGCATTTT. This encodes CASSVEGQANQPQHF.

V gene TRBV5-6 combines with J gene TRBJ2-3; the D is unclear. CDR1 is SGHDT, CDR2 YYEEEE, per germline. The length of the CDR3 is 11 residues. Trimming stripped 4 bases from V and 2 bases from J, with 2 bases between. The CDR3 sequence is CASSLTDTQYF. Here the CDR3 DNA reads TGTGCCAGCAGCCTCACAGATACGCAGTATTTT.

This sequence joins TRBV2 and TRBJ1-2; D is possibly TRBD1 (6 bases). There are 16 residues in the CDR3. The germline V and J ends were trimmed by 4 bases and 1 base, with 16 bases remaining between them. Germline lookup yields CDR1 SNHLY and CDR2 FYNNEI. The CDR3 nucleotides are TGTGCCAGCAGTGTAAGGGGGAACGGTGATAACTATGGCTACACCTTC. Amino acids: CASSVRGNGDNYGYTF.

This clone was seen only once. The V and J genes are TRBV9 and TRBJ1-4, with 9 bases identical to TRBD1. CDR3 length equals 15 residues. The junction had 6 bases not matched to a gene; V was cut back by 1 base and J by 8 bases. CDR1 and CDR2 (germline): SGDLS, YYNGEE. CDR3 region: CASSVMGQGQEKLFF. CDR3 DNA: TGTGCCAGCAGCGTAATGGGACAGGGTCAGGAAAAACTGTTTTTT.

This clone was counted between two and nine times. The chain couples TRBV7-9 to TRBJ1-2; 9 nucleotides line up with TRBD1. Germline CDR1 reads SEHNR; CDR2 reads FQNEAQ (reference sequence). The CDR3 is 15 residues long. J was trimmed by 8 bases and V by 7 bases; bases with no gene match: 14. The CDR3 loop is CASTPTGGTLRGYTF. The CDR3 DNA reads as TGTGCCAGCACCCCGACAGGGGGGACCCTGAGGGGCTACACCTTC.